These 31 T cell receptor beta chains originate from one sample sequenced in a study of blood T cell repertoires in COVID-19. Produced via immunoSEQ multiplex PCR; TCRdb's table is partial and in-frame only. The top ten hold roughly 4.2% of the sample, which has some 150,000 clones, more than 75% seen once. The sequenced sample was peripheral blood. Receptors originate from a man aged 60 to 69 with acute or convalescent COVID-19.

V and J are TRBV28 and TRBJ2-5; TRBD2 might be the D (7 bases). CDR1 and CDR2 from the germline V gene are MDHEN and SYDVKM. V was clipped by 4 bases and J by 4 bases, with 13 bases between them. The CDR3 length is 14 residues. The CDR3 spells CASSWRGGGETQYF. CDR3 nucleotides: TGTGCCAGCAGTTGGAGGGGAGGGGGAGAGACCCAGTACTTC.

V is TRBV5-1 and J is TRBJ2-3; D unresolved. V lost 0 bases and J 4 bases, leaving 9 bases between the germline ends. Germline CDR1 is SGHRS and CDR2 is YFSETQ. CDR3 length: 14 amino acids. Here the CDR3 DNA reads TGCGCCAGCAGCTTGGCCATGGCCCCAGATACGCAGTATTTT. Translated, it gives CASSLAMAPDTQYF.

This chain uses TRBV15 with TRBJ2-3, with 7 bases lining up with TRBD2. The V and J ends lost 1 base and 0 bases, in that order; junction bases with no gene match: 4. CDR1 and CDR2 from the germline V gene are LNHNV and YYDKDF (reference sequence). The CDR3 contains 16 residues. In nucleotides, the CDR3 is TGTGCCACCAGCAGAGGAACTAGCGCGAGCACAGATACGCAGTATTTT. It codes for CATSRGTSASTDTQYF.

The chain uses TRBV6-5 and TRBJ1-2, with D possibly matching TRBD1 (6 bases). From germline, CDR1 is MNHEY and CDR2 SVGAGI. The V end lost 1 base, the J end lost 7 bases, and 10 bases lay between the germline ends. The CDR3 extends over 13 amino acids. The CDR3 DNA is TGTGCCAGCAGTTACTTAAGGGGGGGTGGCTACACCTTC. Amino acid sequence: CASSYLRGGGYTF.

This rearrangement joins TRBV4-1 to TRBJ2-1; possible D gene TRBD1, 6 bases. Germline V gives CDR1 MGHRA, CDR2 YSYEKL. This CDR3 has 16 amino acids. Trimming took off 0 bases at V and 4 bases at J, with 13 bases between the two ends. The CDR3 region has the DNA TGCGCCAGCAGCCAAGATGGTCAGGGGCGGTACAATGAGCAGTTCTTC. It translates to CASSQDGQGRYNEQFF.

The gene calls are TRBV5-1 and TRBJ2-3; the match to TRBD1 covers 7 bases. Germline V lookup: CDR1 SGHRS, CDR2 YFSETQ. The V and J ends lost 4 bases and 2 bases, in that order; junction bases with no gene match: 10. CDR3 length: 16 residues. The CDR3 region is CASSPLRGLATDTQYF. CDR3 DNA sequence: TGCGCCAGCAGCCCCCTGAGGGGGCTAGCCACAGATACGCAGTATTTT.

The chain recombines TRBV30 with TRBJ1-5; D uncertain. Germline CDR1 and CDR2: GTSNPN and SVGIG (reference sequence). The length of the CDR3 is 15 residues. Trimming left V 2 bases short and J 0 bases short, with 11 bases between. The CDR3 reads CAWSNPGTSNQPQHF. The DNA for the CDR3 is TGTGCCTGGAGTAATCCAGGAACTAGCAATCAGCCCCAGCATTTT.

A few counts support this clone. This chain joins TRBV20-1 and TRBJ2-1; D gene uncertain. The CDR3 covers 11 residues. V lost 6 bases, J lost 2 bases, and 5 bases lay in between. From germline, CDR1 is DFQATT and CDR2 SNEGSKA (reference sequence). DNA for the CDR3: TGCAGTGCCCCTACCTACAATGAGCAGTTCTTC. This sequence encodes CSAPTYNEQFF.

CDR3 amino acids: CASSFGSWNTEAFF. For the CDR3, the DNA is TGTGCCAGCAGTTTTGGGAGTTGGAACACTGAAGCTTTCTTT. V is TRBV28 and J is TRBJ1-1; the D is unclear. This CDR3 has 14 residues. Trimming cost V 3 bases and J 1 base, with 9 bases left between them. Germline-derived CDR1 and CDR2 are MDHEN and SYDVKM.

The chain recombines TRBV4-3 with TRBJ2-5; TRBD2 is a possible D gene (5 bases). Germline V gene lookup returns CDR1 LGHNA and CDR2 YSLEER. The CDR3 totals 17 residues. The germline V and J ends were trimmed by 1 base and 4 bases, with 19 bases remaining between them. The chain's CDR3 is CASSQVFATSGVETQYF. In DNA, the CDR3 is TGCGCCAGCAGCCAAGTCTTCGCAACTAGTGGGGTAGAGACCCAGTACTTC.

This clone was observed a single time. This chain links TRBV7-8 with TRBJ2-3; TRBD2 matches at 13 bases. J was trimmed by 2 bases and V by 5 bases; bases with no gene match: 7. Germline V lookup: CDR1 SGHVS, CDR2 FQNEAQ. The CDR3 extends over 17 amino acids. CDR3 region: CASSTPGLAGFTDTQYF. CDR3 in DNA: TGTGCCAGCAGCACCCCGGGACTAGCGGGATTCACAGATACGCAGTATTTT. Based on the CDR3 plus reference TRBV7-8 and TRBJ2-3, the full variable domain is GAGVSQSPRYKVAKRGQDVALRCDPISGHVSLFWYQQALGQGPEFLTYFQNEAQLDKSGLPSDRFFAERPEGSVSTLKIQRTQQEDSAVYLCASSTPGLAGFTDTQYFGPGTRLTVL.

J is TRBJ2-7 and V is TRBV28; 12 nucleotides agree with TRBD1. The CDR3 is 21 amino acids. The J segment lost 3 bases and the V segment lost 5 bases, leaving 23 bases of the junction unmatched. CDR1 MDHEN and CDR2 SYDVKM come from the germline V gene. For the CDR3, the DNA is TGTGCCAGCAGTCACGGGACAGGGGGCTTGCTAGCGGGATCGTCGGGCTACGAGCAGTACTTC. It codes for CASSHGTGGLLAGSSGYEQYF. The entire variable domain, with the rest obtained from reference TRBV28 and TRBJ2-7, is as follows: DVKVTQSSRYLVKRTGEKVFLECVQDMDHENMFWYRQDPGLGLRLIYFSYDVKMKEKGDIPEGYSVSREKKERFSLILESASTNQTSMYLCASSHGTGGLLAGSSGYEQYFGPGTRLTVT.

The chain recombines TRBV11-2 with TRBJ2-3; perhaps TRBD2 as D (6 bases). V dropped 1 base and J dropped 4 bases, with 6 bases sitting between them. CDR1 SGHAT and CDR2 FQNNGV come from the germline V gene. The CDR3 runs to 13 residues. The CDR3 DNA reads TGTGCCAGCAGCTTAGGGGAGGCAGATACGCAGTATTTT. Its protein is CASSLGEADTQYF.

V and J are TRBV29-1 and TRBJ2-5; 10 bases fit TRBD2. The germline V gene encodes CDR1 SQVTM and CDR2 ANQGSEA. CDR3 length: 15 amino acids. V shed 4 bases and J 5 bases; nucleotides not matched to a gene: 10. CDR3 DNA sequence: TGCAGCGTTGTGCCTAGAGCGGGAGGGCGGGAGACCCAGTACTTC. Translated, it gives CSVVPRAGGRETQYF.

The chain carries TRBV6-5 and TRBJ2-5; TRBD1 is a possible D gene (6 bases). Germline V lookup: CDR1 MNHEY, CDR2 SVGAGI. This CDR3 region has 14 residues. The V end lost 8 bases, the J end lost 4 bases, and 17 bases lay between the germline ends. The CDR3, as DNA: TGTGCCAGCGAGGGGGTAGGACTGGGAGAGACCCAGTACTTC. Translating gives CASEGVGLGETQYF.

The CDR3 DNA follows: TGTGCCAGCAGTGACCGGGACAGGGGCCAGTACGAGCAGTACTTC. It yields the protein CASSDRDRGQYEQYF. The chain employs TRBV28 and TRBJ2-7, with 10 bases identical to TRBD1. V lost 5 bases and J lost 4; bases outside the gene matches: 8. This CDR3 comprises 15 residues. From germline, CDR1 is MDHEN and CDR2 SYDVKM.

The chain couples TRBV6-1 to TRBJ2-3, with 11 bases aligning to TRBD2. Germline CDR1 MNHNS, CDR2 SASEGT. This CDR3 spans 18 amino acids. The trim removed 1 base at V and 0 bases at J, leaving 6 bases unmatched. CDR3 bases: TGTGCCAGCAGTGAAGGTAGTAGCGGGAGGGCTAGCACAGATACGCAGTATTTT. Amino acid sequence: CASSEGSSGRASTDTQYF.

The chain couples TRBV19 to TRBJ2-1, with TRBD2 matching over 8 bases. CDR1 and CDR2 (germline): LNHDA, SQIVND (reference sequence). The J segment lost 5 bases and the V segment lost 5 bases, leaving 11 bases of the junction unmatched. CDR3 size: 16 residues. The CDR3 loop is CASSRLAPIANNEQFF. CDR3 sequence (DNA): TGTGCCAGTAGTCGACTAGCGCCTATTGCGAACAATGAGCAGTTCTTC.

V is TRBV5-6 and J is TRBJ1-2, with TRBD1 matching over 9 bases. Looked up from germline, CDR1 is SGHDT and CDR2 is YYEEEE. The CDR3 has 14 residues. V lost 4 bases and J lost 8; bases outside the gene matches: 9. CDR3 amino acids: CASSPTTGGRGYTF. The CDR3 DNA reads as TGTGCCAGCAGCCCTACGACAGGGGGTAGAGGCTACACCTTC.

V is TRBV3-1 (or the pseudogene TRBV3-2) and J is TRBJ2-2, with a weak D call TRBD1 (6 bases). The CDR3 is 16 residues long. The V gene lost 1 base and the J gene lost 1 base, with 10 bases spanning the gap. CDR1 is LGHDT, CDR2 YNNKEL, per germline (reference sequence). CDR3 DNA sequence: TGTGCCAGCAGCCAAGGATACAGGGTGAACACCGGGGAGCTGTTTTTT. Its translation is CASSQGYRVNTGELFF.

The V call is TRBV19, the J call TRBJ2-1; the D gene is possibly TRBD2 (6 bases). Trimming pared 5 bases from V and 0 bases from J, leaving 23 bases between. The CDR3 has 19 amino acids. Germline assignment: CDR1 LNHDA and CDR2 SQIVND (reference sequence). CDR3: CASSGWGLGTPFSYNEQFF. DNA for the CDR3: TGTGCCAGTAGTGGCTGGGGGTTAGGGACTCCATTCTCCTACAATGAGCAGTTCTTC.

The V gene is TRBV5-1, the J gene TRBJ2-1; D not certain. There are 13 residues in the CDR3. The germline gives CDR1 SGHRS, CDR2 YFSETQ. Deletions cut 0 bases from V and 4 bases from J, with 5 bases between. CDR3 sequence (DNA): TGCGCCAGCAGCTTGGGTCAGTACAATGAGCAGTTCTTC. This encodes CASSLGQYNEQFF.

The chain employs TRBV10-3 and TRBJ2-7, with TRBD1 matching over 7 bases. Looked up from germline, CDR1 is ENHRY and CDR2 is SYGVKD. The trim removed 6 bases at V and 2 bases at J, leaving 4 bases unmatched. This CDR3 is built from 13 residues. The CDR3 protein is CAIRGDSTYEQYF. As DNA, the CDR3 is TGTGCCATCAGAGGGGACAGCACCTACGAGCAGTACTTC.

This clone was counted a few times. The rearrangement joins TRBV7-9 to TRBJ2-7, with 7 nucleotides matching TRBD1. Germline CDR1 SEHNR, CDR2 FQNEAQ (reference sequence). V lost 7 bases and J lost 0; bases outside the gene matches: 9. This CDR3 comprises 15 residues. CDR3 sequence: CASISLGQNSYEQYF. The CDR3 DNA reads TGTGCCAGCATCTCCTTGGGACAGAACTCCTACGAGCAGTACTTC.

The rearrangement uses TRBV4-2 and TRBJ1-2; 9 bases line up with TRBD1. The CDR3 loop spans 15 amino acids. The V gene's germline CDR1 is LGHNA and CDR2 YNFKEQ. With V trimmed by 1 base and J by 3 bases, 3 bases remained unmatched. CDR3 sequence (DNA): TGTGCCAGCAGCCAAGTGGGACAGGGTCACTATGGCTACACCTTC. Amino acids: CASSQVGQGHYGYTF.

CDR3 sequence (DNA): TGCGCCAGCACACGAATATCCGGAGACGAGCAGTACTTC. Translated: CASTRISGDEQYF. V and J are TRBV23-1 and TRBJ2-7; D is uncertain. TRBV23-1 belongs to the ORF category, with a function that is uncertain. V was clipped by 7 bases and J by 5 bases, with 15 bases between them. This CDR3 region has 13 residues.

This clone has just one count. The chain joins TRBV27 to TRBJ2-5, with TRBD2 as a possible D gene (6 bases). The V end lost 4 bases, the J end lost 0 bases, and 9 bases lay between the germline ends. Germline lookup yields CDR1 MNHEY and CDR2 SMNVEV (reference sequence). This CDR3 has 14 amino acids. The CDR3 reads CASSSGLNQETQYF. The CDR3 nucleotides read TGTGCCAGCAGTTCGGGACTTAACCAAGAGACCCAGTACTTC.

This clone was observed once. The chain recombines TRBV5-1 with TRBJ2-5; 8 nucleotides agree with TRBD1. CDR3 length: 14 amino acids. The V segment lost 2 bases and the J segment 5 bases; nucleotides outside the gene matches: 5. Germline CDR1 and CDR2: SGHRS and YFSETQ. The CDR3: CASSFQGDRETQYF. DNA for the CDR3: TGCGCCAGCAGCTTCCAGGGGGACAGGGAGACCCAGTACTTC. Complete variable domain (other parts from reference TRBV5-1 and TRBJ2-5): KAGVTQTPRYLIKTRGQQVTLSCSPISGHRSVSWYQQTPGQGLQFLFEYFSETQRNKGNFPGRFSGRQFSNSRSEMNVSTLELGDSALYLCASSFQGDRETQYFGPGTRLLVL.

This rearrangement joins TRBV19 to TRBJ2-3, with TRBD2 matching over 10 bases. Germline V CDR1 and CDR2: LNHDA, SQIVND (reference sequence). The CDR3 is 13 residues long. The trim removed 5 bases at V and 10 bases at J, leaving 6 bases unmatched. The CDR3 here is CASSQASGRAQYF. The CDR3 DNA follows: TGTGCCAGTAGTCAGGCTAGCGGGAGAGCGCAGTATTTT.

Only a few counts were recorded for this clone. This chain joins TRBV6-5 and TRBJ1-1, with D possibly matching TRBD1 (5 bases). V lost 6 bases to trimming and J lost 1 base, with 9 bases between them. CDR1 MNHEY and CDR2 SVGAGI come from the germline V gene. This CDR3 spans 13 amino acids. The CDR3 region is CASSSDRNTEAFF. The CDR3 coding sequence is TGTGCCAGCAGCTCCGACAGGAACACTGAAGCTTTCTTT.

This clone was counted between two and nine times. The chain couples TRBV10-1 to TRBJ1-2; no clear D gene. The length of the CDR3 is 15 residues. With 0 bases removed from V and 0 bases from J, the gap between germline ends came to 8 bases. Looked up from germline, CDR1 is WNHNN and CDR2 is SYGVQD (reference sequence). The CDR3 sequence is CASSESLAANYGYTF. The DNA for the CDR3 is TGCGCCAGCAGTGAGTCGTTGGCAGCTAACTATGGCTACACCTTC.